The TCR beta chain under discussion was sequenced for a study of shared clonotypes between healthy human individuals. Data came from immunoSEQ multiplex PCR; TCRdb stores just in-frame clones and leaves some out. Of some 2,000,000 clones listed, about 95% are singletons. The J segment lost 3 bases and the V segment lost 0 bases, leaving 8 bases of the junction unmatched. There are 16 residues in the CDR3. The germline CDR1 and CDR2 sequences are SGHAT and FQNNGV. Naive-designated CD8 cells lacked CD45RO, were positively enriched for CCR7, and omitted terminally differentiated effector memory CD45RA+ cells.

This rearrangement joins TRBV11-2 to TRBJ2-7, with 7 bases fitting TRBD1. Material: naive CD8+ T cells sorted from blood. The receptor was isolated from a man between 18 and 35 years old in good health. CDR3 loop: CASSLDGGDRVYEQYF. In DNA, the CDR3 is TGTGCCAGCAGCTTAGACGGTGGTGACAGGGTCTACGAGCAGTACTTC.